This is a list of T cell receptor beta chains from one sample in a study of cytomegalovirus exposure and HLA in healthy donors. The data were produced by immunoSEQ multiplex PCR, yet TCRdb's version contains in-frame clones alone and is incomplete. Among about 73,000 clones listed, roughly 82% were seen once. Sequencing used PBMCs. The receptors shown here come from a man aged 65 to 79 in good health and CMV-seronegative. Each CDR3 is given with its conserved first and last residue. The D gene is left open where the match is weak. Expanded clones are given a class, and other clones once, few, many or no size at all.

- | TRBD2 | TRBJ2-3 | TRBV7-2 | CASSPPGIAGGTDTQYF | TGTGCCAGCAGCCCGCCGGGAATAGCGGGAGGCACAGATACGCAGTATTTT
- | - | TRBJ1-1 | TRBV6-1 | CASSNLDGIEAFF | TGTGCCAGCAGTAATTTGGACGGGATTGAAGCTTTCTTT
- | - | TRBJ1-2 | TRBV20-1 | CGYRELDGYTF | TGCGGTTACAGGGAACTAGATGGCTACACCTTC
many | - | TRBJ2-1 | TRBV5-6 | CASSLSWGDEQFF | TGTGCCAGCAGCTTGTCCTGGGGCGATGAGCAGTTCTTC
- | - | TRBJ2-7 | TRBV4-3 | CASSQLLQQGMVQYF | TGCGCCAGCAGCCAACTCCTTCAACAGGGAATGGTGCAGTACTTC
- | TRBD2 | TRBJ2-1 | TRBV11-3 | CASSVSGGYNEQFF | TGTGCCAGCAGCGTAAGCGGGGGGTACAATGAGCAGTTCTTC
- | - | TRBJ1-1 | TRBV6-6 | CASNAPKGQNTEAFF | TGTGCCAGCAACGCCCCGAAAGGACAGAACACTGAAGCTTTCTTT
- | - | TRBJ1-5 | TRBV2 | CASSGGLNQPQHF | TGTGCCAGCAGTGGAGGTCTCAATCAGCCCCAGCATTTT
few | TRBD1 | TRBJ1-1 | TRBV7-9 | CASSLDRGAFF | TGTGCCAGCAGCTTAGACAGGGGAGCTTTCTTT
- | - | TRBJ2-1 | TRBV5-1 | CASSRDRTNEQFF | TGCGCCAGCAGTCGAGACAGGACCAATGAGCAGTTCTTC
- | TRBD1 | TRBJ2-3 | TRBV18 | CASSPRTGADTDTQYF | TGTGCCAGCTCACCACGGACAGGGGCGGACACAGATACGCAGTATTTT
- | - | TRBJ1-4 | TRBV4-2 | CASSQENRGANEKLFF | TGTGCCAGCAGCCAAGAGAATAGGGGCGCCAATGAAAAACTGTTTTTT
once | TRBD2 | TRBJ2-3 | TRBV27 | CASRPSGWADTQYF | TGTGCCAGCAGGCCTAGCGGGTGGGCAGATACGCAGTATTTT
- | TRBD1 | TRBJ1-2 | TRBV10-2 | CASHGQGEGYGYTF | TGCGCCAGTCACGGACAGGGAGAGGGCTATGGCTACACCTTC
once | - | TRBJ2-1 | TRBV10-3 | CAISEGAVKSSYNEQFF | TGTGCCATCAGTGAGGGGGCCGTGAAGAGCTCCTACAATGAGCAGTTCTTC
- | - | TRBJ2-2 | TRBV11-2 | CASTRLGSYTGELFF | TGTGCCAGCACCCGGCTGGGGAGTTACACCGGGGAGCTGTTTTTT
- | TRBD2 | TRBJ2-7 | TRBV6-1 | CASTQGEGTLREQYF | TGTGCCAGCACCCAAGGGGAGGGTACTCTACGCGAGCAGTACTTC
- | - | TRBJ1-5 | TRBV19 | CASSIGINQPQHF | TGTGCCAGTAGCATTGGCATCAATCAGCCCCAGCATTTT
- | - | TRBJ2-2 | TRBV7-2 | CASSSGQNTGELFF | TGTGCCAGCAGCTCCGGACAGAACACCGGGGAGCTGTTTTTT
- | TRBD2 | TRBJ2-1 | TRBV7-9 | CASSTTSGSSNEQFF | TGTGCCAGCAGCACGACTAGCGGGAGTTCGAATGAGCAGTTCTTC
- | TRBD2 | TRBJ2-7 | TRBV11-2 | CASSPQAAVGTTYEQYF | TGTGCCAGCAGCCCCCAGGCGGCAGTTGGGACTACCTACGAGCAGTACTTC
few | - | TRBJ1-1 | TRBV18 | CASSKAARGFGAFF | TGTGCCAGCTCAAAAGCGGCTCGGGGGTTCGGAGCTTTCTTT
few | - | TRBJ2-7 | TRBV5-6 | CASSRERTDEQYF | TGTGCCAGCAGCCGAGAGCGGACCGACGAGCAGTACTTC
few | TRBD1 | TRBJ1-4 | TRBV4-1 | CASSHGDGTGGNLGEKLFF | TGCGCCAGCAGCCACGGAGACGGGACAGGGGGTAACCTCGGTGAAAAACTGTTTTTT
- | - | TRBJ1-2 | TRBV6-5 | CASSYSDRSFYTF | TGTGCCAGCAGTTACAGTGACAGGTCCTTCTACACCTTC
- | TRBD2 | TRBJ2-3 | TRBV7-9 | CASSSGLAGGPDRGDTQYF | TGTGCCAGCAGCTCCGGACTAGCGGGAGGTCCAGATAGGGGAGATACGCAGTATTTT
few | - | TRBJ2-7 | TRBV30 | CAWSDTGFEQYF | TGTGCCTGGAGTGATACAGGGTTCGAGCAGTACTTC
once | - | TRBJ1-5 | TRBV7-2 | CASSSRQAHQPQHF | TGTGCCAGCAGCTCCCGACAGGCCCATCAGCCCCAGCATTTT
- | TRBD1 | TRBJ1-3 | TRBV15 | CATSRDGQAVNTIYF | TGTGCCACCAGCAGAGATGGACAGGCCGTAAACACCATATATTTT
- | - | TRBJ1-3 | TRBV7-8 | CASSPGRTASGNTIYF | TGTGCCAGCAGCCCCGGCAGGACAGCCTCTGGAAACACCATATATTTT
few | TRBD1 | TRBJ1-4 | TRBV2 | CASSEAGTGPTKLFF | TGTGCCAGCAGTGAAGCCGGGACAGGCCCTACTAAACTGTTTTTT
few | - | TRBJ1-4 | TRBV7-9 | CASSLAGFPNEKLFF | TGTGCCAGCAGCTTAGCGGGCTTCCCTAATGAAAAACTGTTTTTT
- | - | TRBJ1-4 | TRBV6-6 | CASSLQAGSELFF | TGTGCCAGCAGTCTCCAGGCCGGATCGGAACTGTTTTTT
once | TRBD2 | TRBJ2-3 | TRBV9 | CASSGRLAGVGSADTQYF | TGTGCCAGCAGCGGAAGACTAGCGGGAGTCGGATCTGCAGATACGCAGTATTTT
- | - | TRBJ2-1 | TRBV5-6 | CASSPRAGGRKQFF | TGTGCCAGCAGCCCCCGAGCTGGGGGGAGGAAACAGTTCTTC
- | TRBD2 | TRBJ2-4 | TRBV28 | CASTSILAGNLAKNIQYF | TGTGCCAGCACCTCAATCCTAGCGGGGAACCTAGCCAAAAACATTCAGTACTTC
- | - | TRBJ1-2 | TRBV18 | CASSYQDSANYGYTF | TGTGCCAGCTCATATCAAGACAGTGCGAACTATGGCTACACCTTC
- | - | TRBJ2-3 | TRBV14 | CASSQEWAERADTQYF | TGTGCCAGCAGCCAAGAGTGGGCCGAGCGGGCAGATACGCAGTATTTT
- | TRBD1 | TRBJ2-4 | TRBV5-1 | CASSPRTGGNIQYF | TGCGCCAGCAGCCCCCGGACAGGGGGAAACATTCAGTACTTC
- | - | TRBJ2-5 | TRBV5-4 | CASSSLSNTQYF | TGTGCCAGCAGCTCCCTTAGCAACACCCAGTACTTC
- | - | TRBJ2-5 | TRBV18 | CASSPAAQETQYF | TGTGCCAGCTCACCGGCGGCGCAAGAGACCCAGTACTTC
- | - | TRBJ1-1 | TRBV7-2 | CASSQNLGGTEAFF | TGTGCCAGCAGCCAGAACCTCGGGGGGACTGAAGCTTTCTTT
once | - | TRBJ2-3 | TRBV7-2 | CASSRWADTQYF | TGTGCCAGCAGCCGTTGGGCGGATACGCAGTATTTT
- | TRBD1 | TRBJ1-1 | TRBV2 | CASNTGGNTEAFF | TGTGCCAGCAACACAGGGGGGAACACTGAAGCTTTCTTT
- | TRBD2 | TRBJ2-5 | TRBV9 | CASSVGTSEGVQETQYF | TGTGCCAGCAGCGTAGGGACTAGCGAAGGGGTCCAAGAGACCCAGTACTTC
once | TRBD1 | TRBJ1-1 | TRBV7-9 | CASSSADRVYTEAFF | TGTGCCAGCAGCTCGGCCGACAGGGTATACACTGAAGCTTTCTTT
- | TRBD2 | TRBJ2-2 | TRBV29-1 | CSARTSGGTGELFF | TGCAGCGCTAGGACTAGCGGGGGTACCGGGGAGCTGTTTTTT
- | - | TRBJ1-5 | TRBV5-6 | CASSLDGYSNQPQHF | TGTGCCAGCAGCTTGGACGGGTATAGCAATCAGCCCCAGCATTTT
few | - | TRBJ2-4 | TRBV10-2 | CASSPGLNIQYF | TGCGCCAGCAGTCCCGGTCTCAACATTCAGTACTTC
- | TRBD1 | TRBJ1-1 | TRBV27 | CASRPGQASTEAFF | TGTGCCAGCAGACCGGGACAGGCGTCTACTGAAGCTTTCTTT
- | TRBD1 | TRBJ2-3 | TRBV2 | CASWTGGDTQYF | TGTGCCAGCTGGACAGGGGGAGATACGCAGTATTTT
- | - | TRBJ2-7 | TRBV27 | CASAQTARSSYEQYF | TGTGCCAGCGCTCAGACAGCCCGGAGCTCCTACGAGCAGTACTTC
- | - | TRBJ1-4 | TRBV6-5 | CASSYGSSDEKLFF | TGTGCCAGCAGTTACGGGAGTTCAGATGAAAAACTGTTTTTT